Below, 11 T cell receptor beta chains from the same sample are listed, as sequenced in a study of beta chain features in type 1 diabetes. Investigators reverse transcribed all isolated RNA, so they sequenced expressed TCRB transcripts. Only in-frame clones appear in the TCRdb table, and some are missing; sequencing was by immunoSEQ multiplex PCR. The repertoire holds about 410,000 clones, with around 13% as singletons. The sequenced material came from naive CD4+ T cells from blood. Receptors were obtained from a man younger than 40 in good health.

This clone was found a few times. The genes are TRBV7-2 and TRBJ1-1, with D uncertain. Trimming removed 0 bases from V and 6 bases from J, with 8 bases in between. The CDR3 spans 13 residues. Germline assignment: CDR1 SGHTA and CDR2 FQGNSA. This chain's CDR3 is CASSLAGPAEAFF. For the CDR3, the DNA is TGTGCCAGCAGCTTAGCCGGGCCCGCTGAAGCTTTCTTT.

The chain couples TRBV4-3 to TRBJ1-1; D might be TRBD1 (6 bases). The CDR3 length is 14 residues. Germline values: CDR1 LGHNA, CDR2 YSLEER. The V gene lost 2 bases and the J gene lost 0 bases, with 7 bases spanning the gap. CDR3 region: CASSQTGMNTEAFF. CDR3 sequence (DNA): TGCGCCAGCAGCCAAACAGGGATGAACACTGAAGCTTTCTTT.

In this sample, this clone turned up a few times. The V gene is TRBV5-4, the J gene TRBJ2-7; tentative D call: TRBD2 (5 bases). Germline CDR1 is SGHNT and CDR2 is YYREEE (reference sequence). V was cut by 0 bases and J by 1 base, with 11 bases left in between. The CDR3 is 15 residues long. The CDR3 region is CASSLDRGRSYEQYF. The CDR3 nucleotides read TGTGCCAGCAGCTTGGATCGGGGAAGGTCCTACGAGCAGTACTTC.

This clone was found a few times. This chain connects TRBV28 to TRBJ1-5; D is ambiguous. CDR1 is MDHEN, CDR2 SYDVKM, per germline. The length of the CDR3 is 12 residues. The ends were cut back, 0 bases at V and 6 bases at J, with 3 bases in the middle. CDR3 sequence reads: CASSLWGQPQHF. CDR3 in DNA: TGTGCCAGCAGTTTATGGGGTCAGCCCCAGCATTTT.

The V call is TRBV4-3, the J call TRBJ1-1, with D unresolved. The CDR3 contains 14 residues. V shed 0 bases and J shed 5 bases, with 10 bases lying between them. The germline gives CDR1 LGHNA, CDR2 YSLEER. The CDR3 sequence is CASSQDITGTEAFF. DNA of the CDR3: TGCGCCAGCAGCCAAGACATCACCGGGACTGAAGCTTTCTTT.

This clone was counted a few times. The chain combines TRBV9 with TRBJ2-1, with 14 positions matching TRBD2. J was trimmed by 0 bases and V by 4 bases; bases with no gene match: 12. Germline loops: CDR1 SGDLS, CDR2 YYNGEE. The CDR3 loop spans 20 amino acids. Written as DNA, the CDR3 is TGTGCCAGCAGCCCCCGGACTAGCGGGAGGCCAACGAGCTCCTACAATGAGCAGTTCTTC. The encoded protein is CASSPRTSGRPTSSYNEQFF.

This clone was detected a few times. V is TRBV6-6 and J is TRBJ2-3, with 9 bases that match TRBD2. The V gene's germline CDR1 is MNHNY and CDR2 SVGAGI (reference sequence). CDR3 length: 15 amino acids. V shed 6 bases, J shed 6 bases, and the junction held 10 bases outside the gene matches. The CDR3 region is CASRPVAGGPDTQYF. In nucleotides, the CDR3 is TGTGCCAGCAGGCCAGTGGCGGGAGGGCCGGATACGCAGTATTTT.

A few counts support this clone. This chain links TRBV20-1 with TRBJ2-4; D gene unclear. The V gene's germline CDR1 is DFQATT and CDR2 SNEGSKA (reference sequence). The CDR3 extends over 11 amino acids. The V end lost 3 bases, the J end lost 5 bases, and 5 bases lay between the germline ends. CDR3 protein: CSASDENIQYF. CDR3 sequence (DNA): TGCAGTGCTAGTGACGAAAACATTCAGTACTTC.

This rearrangement joins TRBV7-8 to TRBJ2-5, with D unresolved. The CDR3 contains 13 residues. Per the germline V gene, CDR1 is SGHVS and CDR2 is FQNEAQ. V dropped 5 bases and J dropped 7 bases, with 14 bases sitting between them. CDR3 sequence: CASSLLAFGTQYF. CDR3 coding DNA: TGTGCCAGCAGCCTCCTGGCCTTTGGGACCCAGTACTTC.

The table lists this clone with a few counts. The CDR3 sequence: CASSRTGGHGTDTQYF. CDR3 nucleotides: TGCGCCAGCAGCAGGACAGGGGGACATGGCACAGATACGCAGTATTTT. The chain joins TRBV5-1 to TRBJ2-3, with 10 bases fitting TRBD1. The CDR3 is 16 amino acids. Germline V gene lookup returns CDR1 SGHRS and CDR2 YFSETQ. V lost 4 bases and J lost 1; bases outside the gene matches: 6.

In regard to this clone: The sample has other DNA sequences that encode this CDR3 too. CDR3 coding DNA: TGTGCCAGCAGCCGCGGAGGCTCCTACGAGCAGTACTTC. Its protein is CASSRGGSYEQYF. The chain employs TRBV7-9 and TRBJ2-7; D might be TRBD2 (5 bases). CDR1 and CDR2 (germline): SEHNR, FQNEAQ (reference sequence). The CDR3 contains 13 residues. V shed 5 bases and J shed 0 bases, with 8 bases lying between them.